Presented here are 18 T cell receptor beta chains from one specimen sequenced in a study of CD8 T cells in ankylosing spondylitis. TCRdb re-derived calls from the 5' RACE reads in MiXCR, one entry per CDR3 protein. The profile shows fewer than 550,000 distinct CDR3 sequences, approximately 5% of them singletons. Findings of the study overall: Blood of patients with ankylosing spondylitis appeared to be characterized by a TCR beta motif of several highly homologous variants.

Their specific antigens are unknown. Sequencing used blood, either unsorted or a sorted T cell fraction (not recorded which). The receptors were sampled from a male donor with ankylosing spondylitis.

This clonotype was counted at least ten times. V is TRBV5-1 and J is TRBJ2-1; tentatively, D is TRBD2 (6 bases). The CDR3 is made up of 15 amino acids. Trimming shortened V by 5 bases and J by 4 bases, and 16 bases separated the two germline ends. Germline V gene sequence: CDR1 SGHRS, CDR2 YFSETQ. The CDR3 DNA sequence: TGCGCCAGCAGAAGAGGGGACTCCCAATACAATGAGCAGTTCTTC. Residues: CASRRGDSQYNEQFF. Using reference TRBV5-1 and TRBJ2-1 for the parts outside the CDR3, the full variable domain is KAGVTQTPRYLIKTRGQQVTLSCSPISGHRSVSWYQQTPGQGLQFLFEYFSETQRNKGNFPGRFSGRQFSNSRSEMNVSTLELGDSALYLCASRRGDSQYNEQFFGPGTRLTVL.

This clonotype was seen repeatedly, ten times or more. The CDR3 reads CSARDQKGLNTEAFF. For the CDR3, the DNA is TGCAGTGCTAGAGATCAAAAGGGGTTGAACACTGAAGCTTTCTTT. The rearrangement links TRBV20-1 to TRBJ1-1; possible D gene TRBD1, 5 bases. Germline lookup yields CDR1 DFQATT and CDR2 SNEGSKA (reference sequence). Between the trimmed V and J ends, which lost 0 bases and 0 bases, there was a span of 11 bases. The length of the CDR3 is 15 residues.

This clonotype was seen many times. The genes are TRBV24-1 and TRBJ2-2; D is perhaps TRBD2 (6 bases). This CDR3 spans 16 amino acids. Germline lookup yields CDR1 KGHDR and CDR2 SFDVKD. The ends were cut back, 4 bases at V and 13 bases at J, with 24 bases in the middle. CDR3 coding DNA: TGTGCCACCAGTGACCGTCCCGGGACTGGGATTTTAGGGCTGTTTTTT. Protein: CATSDRPGTGILGLFF.

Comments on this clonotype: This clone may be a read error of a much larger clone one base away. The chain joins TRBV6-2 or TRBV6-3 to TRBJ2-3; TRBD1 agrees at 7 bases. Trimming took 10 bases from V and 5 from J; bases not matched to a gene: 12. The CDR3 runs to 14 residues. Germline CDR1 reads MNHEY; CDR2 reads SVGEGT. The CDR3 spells CATQQGHRIDTQYF. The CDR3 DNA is TGTGCCACCCAACAGGGGCACCGCATAGATACGCAGTATTTT.

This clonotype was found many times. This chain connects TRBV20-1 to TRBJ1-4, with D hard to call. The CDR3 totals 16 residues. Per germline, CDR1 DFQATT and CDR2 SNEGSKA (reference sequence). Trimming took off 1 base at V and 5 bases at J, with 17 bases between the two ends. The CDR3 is CSARAWLPGGNEKLFF. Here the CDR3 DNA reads TGCAGTGCTAGAGCGTGGCTCCCCGGAGGGAATGAAAAACTGTTTTTT.

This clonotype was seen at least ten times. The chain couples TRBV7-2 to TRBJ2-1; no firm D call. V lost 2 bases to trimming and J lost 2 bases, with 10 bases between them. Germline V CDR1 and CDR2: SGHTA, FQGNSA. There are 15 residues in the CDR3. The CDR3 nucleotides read TGTGCCAGCAGCTTAAGTTTCGGAACCTACAATGAGCAGTTCTTC. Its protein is CASSLSFGTYNEQFF. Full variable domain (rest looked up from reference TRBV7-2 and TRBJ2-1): GAGVSQSPSNKVTEKGKDVELRCDPISGHTALYWYRQSLGQGLEFLIYFQGNSAPDKSGLPSDRFSAERTGGSVSTLTIQRTQQEDSAVYLCASSLSFGTYNEQFFGPGTRLTVL.

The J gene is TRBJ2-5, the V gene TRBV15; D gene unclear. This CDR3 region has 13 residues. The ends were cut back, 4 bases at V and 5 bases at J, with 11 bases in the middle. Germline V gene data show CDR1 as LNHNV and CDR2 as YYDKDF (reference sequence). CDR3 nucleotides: TGTGCCACCAGCACCCCGTACACGGAGACCCAGTACTTC. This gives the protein CATSTPYTETQYF.

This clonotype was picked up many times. Here the CDR3 DNA reads TGCAGCGTTGATATGGGCAACTTCTATGGCTACACCTTC. Residues: CSVDMGNFYGYTF. This chain joins TRBV29-1 and TRBJ1-2; D call uncertain. This CDR3 region has 13 residues. V lost 3 bases and J 4 bases, leaving 12 bases between the germline ends. Germline V gene sequence: CDR1 SQVTM, CDR2 ANQGSEA.

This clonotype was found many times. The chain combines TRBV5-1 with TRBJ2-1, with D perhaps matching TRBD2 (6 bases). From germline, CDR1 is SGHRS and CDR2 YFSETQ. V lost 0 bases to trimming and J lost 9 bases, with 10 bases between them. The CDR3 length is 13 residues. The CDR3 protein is CASSLASGGEQFF. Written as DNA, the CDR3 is TGCGCCAGCAGCTTGGCGTCCGGGGGTGAGCAGTTCTTC.

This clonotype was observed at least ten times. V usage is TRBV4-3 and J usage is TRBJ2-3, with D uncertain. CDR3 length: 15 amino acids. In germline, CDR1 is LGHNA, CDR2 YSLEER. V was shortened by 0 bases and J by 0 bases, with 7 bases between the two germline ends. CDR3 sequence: CASSQDRPSTDTQYF. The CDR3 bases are TGCGCCAGCAGCCAAGACCGGCCTAGCACAGATACGCAGTATTTT.

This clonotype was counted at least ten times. The CDR3 nucleotides are TGCAGTGCCCGACCCGGGACAGGGGGCGATTCACCCCTCCACTTT. Its translation is CSARPGTGGDSPLHF. The chain is built from TRBV20-1 and TRBJ1-6; 12 bases match TRBD1. Germline lookup yields CDR1 DFQATT and CDR2 SNEGSKA (reference sequence). V was pared by 6 bases and J by 8 bases, with 8 bases of the junction left unmatched. The CDR3 is made up of 15 amino acids.

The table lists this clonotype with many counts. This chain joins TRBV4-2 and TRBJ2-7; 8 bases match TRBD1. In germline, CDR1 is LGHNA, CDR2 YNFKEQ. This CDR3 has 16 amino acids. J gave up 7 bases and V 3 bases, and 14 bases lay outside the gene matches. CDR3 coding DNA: TGTGCCAGCAGCCACGCCAGGGGGCCAGGGATGAAGGAGCAGTACTTC. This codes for CASSHARGPGMKEQYF.

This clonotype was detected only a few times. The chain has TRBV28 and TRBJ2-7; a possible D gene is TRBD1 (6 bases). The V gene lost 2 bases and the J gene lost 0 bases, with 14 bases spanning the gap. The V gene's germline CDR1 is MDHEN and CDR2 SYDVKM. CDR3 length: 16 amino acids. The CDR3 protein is CASSLPTYRVSYEQYF. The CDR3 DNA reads TGTGCCAGCAGTTTACCGACCTACAGGGTCTCCTACGAGCAGTACTTC.

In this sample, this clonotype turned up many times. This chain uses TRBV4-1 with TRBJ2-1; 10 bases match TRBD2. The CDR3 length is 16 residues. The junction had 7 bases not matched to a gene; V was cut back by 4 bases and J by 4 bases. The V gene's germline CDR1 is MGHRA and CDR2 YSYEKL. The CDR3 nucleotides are TGCGCCAGCAGCCCCTCGGTAGCGGGAGGATACAATGAGCAGTTCTTC. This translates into CASSPSVAGGYNEQFF.

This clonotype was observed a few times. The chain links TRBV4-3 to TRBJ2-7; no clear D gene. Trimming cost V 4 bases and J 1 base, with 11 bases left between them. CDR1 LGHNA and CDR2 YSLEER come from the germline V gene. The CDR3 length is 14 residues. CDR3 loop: CASSPWGSSYEQYF. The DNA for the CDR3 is TGCGCCAGCAGCCCCTGGGGTTCGTCCTACGAGCAGTACTTC.

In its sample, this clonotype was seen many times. This CDR3 reads CASSEGSSTDTQYF. CDR3 nucleotide sequence: TGTGCCAGCAGCGAAGGGTCCTCCACAGATACGCAGTATTTT. V is TRBV9 and J is TRBJ2-3; no clear D gene. The CDR3 consists of 14 residues. The germline V gene has CDR1 SGDLS and CDR2 YYNGEE. Trimming removed 3 bases from V and 2 bases from J, with 10 bases in between.

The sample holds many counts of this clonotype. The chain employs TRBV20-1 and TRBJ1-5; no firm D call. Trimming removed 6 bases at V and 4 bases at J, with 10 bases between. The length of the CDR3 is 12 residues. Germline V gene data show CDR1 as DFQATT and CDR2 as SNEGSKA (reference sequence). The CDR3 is CSAGQPNQPQHF. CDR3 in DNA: TGCAGTGCCGGTCAGCCAAATCAGCCCCAGCATTTT.

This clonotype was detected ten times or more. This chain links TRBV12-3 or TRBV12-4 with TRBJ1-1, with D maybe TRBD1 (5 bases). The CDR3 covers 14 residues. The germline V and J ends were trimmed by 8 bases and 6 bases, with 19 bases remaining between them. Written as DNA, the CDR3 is TGTGCCAGCCGGAGATGGGACCTGGGCGCTGAAGCTTTCTTT. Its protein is CASRRWDLGAEAFF.